Presented here are 12 T cell receptor beta chains from one specimen sequenced in a study of blood T cell repertoires in COVID-19. The protocol was immunoSEQ multiplex PCR, while the TCRdb copy is restricted to in-frame clones and leaves out a portion. This table holds a few hundred thousand clones, 86% found once. Source material: peripheral blood. These receptors were obtained from a woman aged 25 to 39 who had recovered from COVID-19.

CDR3 in DNA: TGTGCCAGCAGCTTGGGGCAGAGAGGCACTGAAGCTTTCTTT. This codes for CASSLGQRGTEAFF. V is TRBV5-4 and J is TRBJ1-1; D uncertain. CDR3 length: 14 amino acids. Trimming shortened V by 0 bases and J by 4 bases, and 10 bases separated the two germline ends. The germline CDR1 and CDR2 sequences are SGHNT and YYREEE (reference sequence).

This chain links TRBV4-1 with TRBJ2-1, with 7 positions matching TRBD1. This CDR3 has 16 amino acids. The V gene end was trimmed by 3 bases and the J gene end by 5 bases; junction bases not matched to a gene: 10. From germline, CDR1 is MGHRA and CDR2 YSYEKL. The CDR3 bases are TGCGCCAGCAGCCAGCGCGACAGGGTGAGGAACAATGAGCAGTTCTTC. Its translation: CASSQRDRVRNNEQFF.

The chain carries TRBV11-2 and TRBJ2-3, with 14 bases lining up with TRBD2. Germline loops: CDR1 SGHAT, CDR2 FQNNGV. V lost 3 bases and J lost 2; bases outside the gene matches: 10. CDR3 length: 19 residues. CDR3 bases: TGTGCCAGCAGCTTCCCGACTAGCGGGAGGGCCCTGTTCACAGATACGCAGTATTTT. Amino acid sequence: CASSFPTSGRALFTDTQYF.

The chain couples TRBV7-9 to TRBJ2-3; the match to TRBD2 covers 7 bases. The germline V gene encodes CDR1 SEHNR and CDR2 FQNEAQ (reference sequence). This CDR3 region has 15 residues. With V trimmed by 5 bases and J by 0 bases, 5 bases remained unmatched. Here the CDR3 DNA reads TGTGCCAGCAGCCAAACTAGCGCTAGCACAGATACGCAGTATTTT. Translated: CASSQTSASTDTQYF. The full variable domain, with the rest looked up from reference TRBV7-9 and TRBJ2-3, is DTGVSQNPRHKITKRGQNVTFRCDPISEHNRLYWYRQTLGQGPEFLTYFQNEAQLEKSRLLSDRFSAERPKGSFSTLEIQRTEQGDSAMYLCASSQTSASTDTQYFGPGTRLTVL.

The rearrangement links TRBV5-4 to TRBJ1-4, with D perhaps matching TRBD1 (6 bases). Trimming took off 2 bases at V and 0 bases at J, with 14 bases between the two ends. The CDR3 is 17 residues long. Looked up from germline, CDR1 is SGHNT and CDR2 is YYREEE (reference sequence). The CDR3 region is CASSLGGRFATNEKLFF. CDR3 nucleotide sequence: TGTGCCAGCAGCTTAGGGGGAAGGTTCGCAACTAATGAAAAACTGTTTTTT.

The chain uses TRBV11-3 and TRBJ2-5; TRBD2 agrees at 7 bases. The J segment lost 1 base and the V segment lost 5 bases, leaving 10 bases of the junction unmatched. The CDR3 has 16 amino acids. Germline-derived CDR1 and CDR2 are SGHNT and YENEEA. CDR3 in DNA: TGTGCCAGCAGCGGTGTACGGGACTACCCCCAAGAGACCCAGTACTTC. Translated: CASSGVRDYPQETQYF. Based on the CDR3 plus reference TRBV11-3 and TRBJ2-5, the full variable domain is EAGVVQSPRYKIIEKKQPVAFWCNPISGHNTLYWYLQNLGQGPELLIRYENEEAVDDSQLPKDRFSAERLKGVDSTLKIQPAELGDSAVYLCASSGVRDYPQETQYFGPGTRLLVL.

On this clone itself: At the DNA level, this CDR3 is encoded by other sequences in the same sample as well. This chain connects TRBV7-9 to TRBJ1-6; D not certain. The CDR3 is 14 amino acids. Trimming left V 5 bases short and J 4 bases short, with 9 bases between. Germline CDR1 and CDR2: SEHNR and FQNEAQ (reference sequence). In DNA, the CDR3 is TGTGCCAGCAGCCTGGAACAGTATAATTCACCCCTCCACTTT. Translation: CASSLEQYNSPLHF.

The rearrangement links TRBV11-2 to TRBJ1-5; 8 bases match TRBD1. With 5 bases clipped from V and 4 bases from J, the junction kept 4 bases outside the gene matches. There are 14 residues in the CDR3. CDR1 is SGHAT, CDR2 FQNNGV, per germline. The CDR3 sequence is CASSRTGSNQPQHF. CDR3 sequence (DNA): TGTGCCAGCAGCCGGACAGGGTCGAATCAGCCCCAGCATTTT.

The CDR3 nucleotides are TGTGCCAGCCTAGTCGACCGGCTCAATGAAAAACTGTTTTTT. Encoded protein: CASLVDRLNEKLFF. This rearrangement joins TRBV2 to TRBJ1-4, with D uncertain. Germline V gene sequence: CDR1 SNHLY, CDR2 FYNNEI. This CDR3 is built from 14 residues. V shed 8 bases and J shed 5 bases, with 15 bases lying between them.

This rearrangement joins TRBV28 to TRBJ2-1, with 8 bases identical to TRBD2. CDR1 is MDHEN, CDR2 SYDVKM, per germline. The CDR3 contains 14 residues. DNA of the CDR3: TGTGCGCACACGGGGGGGGCCCACTACAATGAGCAGTTCTTC. As protein: CAHTGGAHYNEQFF. The full variable domain, rest sourced from reference TRBV28 and TRBJ2-1, is DVKVTQSSRYLVKRTGEKVFLECVQDMDHENMFWYRQDPGLGLRLIYFSYDVKMKEKGDIPEGYSVSREKKERFSLILESASTNQTSMYLCAHTGGAHYNEQFFGPGTRLTVL.

V gene TRBV28 combines with J gene TRBJ1-1; D unresolved. Germline V gene data show CDR1 as MDHEN and CDR2 as SYDVKM. The length of the CDR3 is 13 residues. V lost 3 bases and J lost 5, with 10 bases in between. The CDR3 spells CASSFRAGTEAFF. For the CDR3, the DNA is TGTGCCAGCAGTTTTAGGGCGGGGACTGAAGCTTTCTTT.

The chain is built from TRBV6-6 and TRBJ1-6, with D tentatively TRBD1 (5 bases). The CDR3 runs to 15 residues. Germline V gene sequence: CDR1 MNHNY, CDR2 SVGAGI (reference sequence). The ends were cut back, 5 bases at V and 10 bases at J, with 18 bases in the middle. CDR3 DNA: TGTGCCAGCAGTCCCGCGACGGGGGGAAGATCACCCCTCCACTTT. Amino acids: CASSPATGGRSPLHF.